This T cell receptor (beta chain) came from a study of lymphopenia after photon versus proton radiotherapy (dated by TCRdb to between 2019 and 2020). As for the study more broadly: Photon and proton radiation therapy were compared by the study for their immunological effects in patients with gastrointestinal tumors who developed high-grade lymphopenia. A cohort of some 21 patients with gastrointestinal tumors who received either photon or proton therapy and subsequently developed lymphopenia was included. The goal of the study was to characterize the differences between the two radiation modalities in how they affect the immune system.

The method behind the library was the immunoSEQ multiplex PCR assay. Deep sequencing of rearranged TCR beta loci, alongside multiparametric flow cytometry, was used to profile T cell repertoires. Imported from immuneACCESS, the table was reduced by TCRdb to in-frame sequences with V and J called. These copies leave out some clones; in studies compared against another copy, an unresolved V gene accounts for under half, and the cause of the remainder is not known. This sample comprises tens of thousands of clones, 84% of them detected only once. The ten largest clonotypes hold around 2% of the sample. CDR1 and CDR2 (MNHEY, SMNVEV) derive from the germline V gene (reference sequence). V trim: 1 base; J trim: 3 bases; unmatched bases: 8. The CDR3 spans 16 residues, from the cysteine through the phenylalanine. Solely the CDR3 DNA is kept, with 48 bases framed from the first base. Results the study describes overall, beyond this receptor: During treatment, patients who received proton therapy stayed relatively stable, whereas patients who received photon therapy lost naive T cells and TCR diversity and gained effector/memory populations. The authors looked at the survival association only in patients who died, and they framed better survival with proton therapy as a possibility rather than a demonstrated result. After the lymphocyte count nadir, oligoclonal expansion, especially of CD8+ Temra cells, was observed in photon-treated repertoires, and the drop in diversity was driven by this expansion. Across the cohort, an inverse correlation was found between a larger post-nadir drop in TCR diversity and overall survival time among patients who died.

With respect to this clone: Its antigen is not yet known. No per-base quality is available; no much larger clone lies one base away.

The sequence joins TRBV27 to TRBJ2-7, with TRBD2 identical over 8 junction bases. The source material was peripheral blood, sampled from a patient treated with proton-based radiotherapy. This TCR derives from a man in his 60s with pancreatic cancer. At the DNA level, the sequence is TGTGCCAGCAGTTTATTTCGAAGCGGGAGCCTCTACGAGCAGTACTTC. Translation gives CASSLFRSGSLYEQYF.